The rows below give T cell receptor beta chains drawn from one sample of a study of blood T cell repertoires in COVID-19. The protocol was immunoSEQ multiplex PCR, while the TCRdb copy is restricted to in-frame clones and leaves out a portion. The sample lists over 80,000 clones, about 79% occurring once. The sequenced sample consisted of peripheral blood. These TCRs come from a woman in her 50s with acute or convalescent COVID-19. The CDR3 runs from the conserved cysteine through the conserved F or W. A D gene is named only where the DNA matches it firmly. Some rows have no size entry. The others give once, few or many, or a class for an expanded clone.

V gene,D gene,J gene,clone size,CDR3 DNA,CDR3 protein
TRBV5-6,TRBD1,TRBJ1-1,-,TGTGCCAGCACCCTCCGCGTGACAGGGGGGAACACTGAAGCTTTCTTT,CASTLRVTGGNTEAFF
TRBV5-5,TRBD1,TRBJ2-1,-,TGTGCCAGCAGCTTAGGGACAGGTGCCTACAATGAGCAGTTCTTC,CASSLGTGAYNEQFF
TRBV7-2,-,TRBJ1-1,-,TGTGCCAGCAGCTTTCAGGGGTCGAACACTGAAGCTTTCTTT,CASSFQGSNTEAFF
TRBV27,-,TRBJ2-7,-,TGTGCCAGCAGTTTAAGGTCCGGGACACTTCGCCACGAGCAGTACTTC,CASSLRSGTLRHEQYF
TRBV19,-,TRBJ1-5,few,TGTGCCAGTAGCCGTGGTCAACTTAGCAATCAGCCCCAGCATTTT,CASSRGQLSNQPQHF
TRBV10-3,-,TRBJ2-7,-,TGTGCCATCAGCCCGGAGGACTATTACGAGCAGTACTTC,CAISPEDYYEQYF
TRBV11-2,-,TRBJ2-4,once,TGTGCCAGCAGCTTAGCGGCCAAAAACATTCAGTACTTC,CASSLAAKNIQYF
TRBV12-1,-,TRBJ1-5,once,TGTGCCAGCAGCTGGGGTACCGGGGGCAATCAGCCCCAGCATTTT,CASSWGTGGNQPQHF
TRBV3-1/TRBV3-2,-,TRBJ1-5,once,TGTGCCAGCAGCCAAGATTCCCCCGCGAGCAATCAGCCCCAGCATTTT,CASSQDSPASNQPQHF
TRBV28,-,TRBJ2-7,-,TGTGCCAGCAGTTCCCACTTAAGCCCTAACTTC,CASSSHLSPNF
TRBV29-1,TRBD1,TRBJ2-2,-,TGCAGCACAACCGGGACAGGGAACACCGGGGAGCTGTTTTTT,CSTTGTGNTGELFF
TRBV19,-,TRBJ1-5,-,TGTGCCACTACTTGGGGCAGGGGCTCTCAAAGCAATCAGCCCCAGCATTTT,CATTWGRGSQSNQPQHF
TRBV19,TRBD1,TRBJ1-5,-,TGTGCCAGTGGGACAGGACGACAGCCCCAGCATTTT,CASGTGRQPQHF
TRBV6-2/TRBV6-3,-,TRBJ1-5,-,TGTGCCAGCAGCAAAGGGGTGAATCAGCCCCAGCATTTT,CASSKGVNQPQHF
TRBV2,TRBD1,TRBJ1-2,once,TGTGCCCGACAGGGGGCGCGTGGCTACACCTTC,CARQGARGYTF
TRBV6-5,TRBD1,TRBJ2-2,-,TGTGCCAGCAGTATGGGACAGGGCCTCACCGGGGAGCTGTTTTTT,CASSMGQGLTGELFF
TRBV11-2,TRBD2,TRBJ2-1,once,TGTGCCAGCAGCTTAAGATTAGCGGGAGAGAATGAGCAGTTCTTC,CASSLRLAGENEQFF
TRBV30,-,TRBJ2-6,-,TGTGCCTGGAGCGCGGGTGGGGCCAACGTCCTGACTTTC,CAWSAGGANVLTF
TRBV5-6,TRBD2,TRBJ2-3,-,TGTGCCAGCAGCTTGGTAGCGGGGGGGGTAGTGGATACGCAGTATTTT,CASSLVAGGVVDTQYF
TRBV9,TRBD2,TRBJ2-3,-,TGTGCCAGCAGCGCCTTTGGGGGGGGTAGCACAGATACGCAGTATTTT,CASSAFGGGSTDTQYF
TRBV19,TRBD1,TRBJ1-2,-,TGTGCCAGTAGTACGACAGGGGACTATGGCTACACCTTC,CASSTTGDYGYTF
TRBV7-8,TRBD1,TRBJ1-1,-,TGTGCCAGCAGCCTACAGACAGGGGGGTTGATGGCCACTGAAGCTTTCTTT,CASSLQTGGLMATEAFF
TRBV30,TRBD1,TRBJ1-6,-,TGTGCCTGGACAGGGGGAAATTCACCCCTCCACTTT,CAWTGGNSPLHF
TRBV9,TRBD1,TRBJ2-1,-,TGTGCCAGCAGCGTAGAAGGACAGGCGAGCTCCTACAATGAGCAGTTCTTC,CASSVEGQASSYNEQFF
TRBV28,-,TRBJ1-2,once,TGTGCCAGCAGTTCGGTGGGGCTCTTAGATGGCTACACCTTC,CASSSVGLLDGYTF
TRBV7-8,TRBD2,TRBJ2-3,-,TGTGCCAGCAGCTTAAGGACTAGCGGGGGGACCACAGATACGCAGTATTTT,CASSLRTSGGTTDTQYF
TRBV6-5,-,TRBJ2-2,-,TGTGCCAGCTTTAAGCCCACCGGGGAGCTGTTTTTT,CASFKPTGELFF
TRBV28,-,TRBJ1-2,-,TGTGCCAGCGAGGCAGGGCTTCGCTATGGTCACACCTTC,CASEAGLRYGHTF
TRBV11-2,-,TRBJ2-1,-,TGTGCCAGCAGCTTAGCGTTGCGCGGGGACCTGACTAATGAGCAGTTCTTC,CASSLALRGDLTNEQFF
TRBV14,-,TRBJ1-6,-,TGTGCCAGCAGCACAGGCCTTTATAATTCACCCCTCCACTTT,CASSTGLYNSPLHF
TRBV27,TRBD1,TRBJ2-3,-,TGTGCCAGCAGCCCTGAGGGGACAGGCTCTAGCACAGATACGCAGTATTTT,CASSPEGTGSSTDTQYF
TRBV19,TRBD1,TRBJ2-1,-,TGTGCCAGTACGAGGGACAGCTCTTACAATGAGCAGTTCTTC,CASTRDSSYNEQFF
TRBV29-1,TRBD1,TRBJ1-1,-,TGCAGCGTTGAAGGACAGGGGCGATCGAACACTGAAGCTTTCTTT,CSVEGQGRSNTEAFF
TRBV20-1,-,TRBJ2-7,-,TGCAGTGCTAGACAGGGGAACGAGCAGTACTTC,CSARQGNEQYF
TRBV25-1,TRBD1,TRBJ1-4,-,TGTGCCAGCAGTGATCACCGACAGGGGTGGGAAAAACTGTTTTTT,CASSDHRQGWEKLFF
TRBV18,TRBD1,TRBJ2-1,-,TGTGCCAGCTCACCCCGGGACAGGGTGTCCAATGAGCAGTTCTTC,CASSPRDRVSNEQFF
TRBV19,-,TRBJ2-3,-,TGTGCCAGTAGTATAGATATTGAGGATACGCAGTATTTT,CASSIDIEDTQYF
TRBV7-2,-,TRBJ2-5,-,TGTGCCAGCAGCTTAGCGTCCAGGGAAGGGGTGGAGACCCAGTACTTC,CASSLASREGVETQYF
TRBV6-5,TRBD1,TRBJ2-7,-,TGTGCCAGCACTAGAGAGAAGGCAGGGGGCGGCGAGCAGTACTTC,CASTREKAGGGEQYF
TRBV28,-,TRBJ1-2,-,TGTGCCAGCAGTTTATATTCTGGGGCAGGGAAGGACTATGGCTACACCTTC,CASSLYSGAGKDYGYTF